One and the same sample provided the 22 T cell receptor beta chains below, sequenced in a study of siplizumab effects on memory and regulatory T cells. The method was immunoSEQ multiplex PCR; TCRdb's version includes in-frame clones alone and lacks a portion of them. The sample carries 56,000 or so clones, just over 95% recorded once. Sequencing input: naive CD8+ T cells sorted from blood. The origin of the receptors is a human donor in good health.

The chain is built from TRBV14 and TRBJ2-7, with 7 bases matching TRBD2. CDR1 is SGHDN and CDR2 is FVKESK in the germline V gene. This CDR3 contains 14 residues. J was trimmed by 1 base and V by 2 bases; bases with no gene match: 2. CDR3 amino acids: CASSQLSGSYEQYF. The CDR3 DNA reads as TGTGCCAGCAGCCAACTTAGCGGGTCCTACGAGCAGTACTTC.

V usage is TRBV4-1 and J usage is TRBJ2-3; D is uncertain. CDR3 length: 14 amino acids. CDR1 and CDR2 (germline): MGHRA, YSYEKL. The V gene lost 4 bases and the J gene lost 1 base, with 9 bases spanning the gap. The CDR3 DNA reads TGCGCCAGCAGCCCCGACGAACGCACAGATACGCAGTATTTT. This sequence encodes CASSPDERTDTQYF.

V usage is TRBV7-6 and J usage is TRBJ2-3, with a weak D call TRBD2 (5 bases). Germline V CDR1 and CDR2: SGHVS, FNYEAQ. The CDR3 extends over 16 amino acids. Trimming cost V 5 bases and J 0 bases, with 15 bases left between them. The CDR3: CASSEYRDTSTDTQYF. CDR3 coding DNA: TGTGCCAGCAGCGAATACCGGGATACTAGCACAGATACGCAGTATTTT.

The chain combines TRBV27 with TRBJ1-2; D possibly corresponds to TRBD1 (5 bases). The V gene's germline CDR1 is MNHEY and CDR2 SMNVEV (reference sequence). V shed 3 bases and J shed 7 bases, with 18 bases lying between them. The CDR3 consists of 15 residues. The CDR3 nucleotides are TGTGCCAGCAGTTTCCTACCCCTTGGGGGGGGTGGCTACACCTTC. Translating it yields CASSFLPLGGGGYTF.

The V and J genes are TRBV27 and TRBJ1-2, with a tentative D call TRBD1 (5 bases). CDR1 and CDR2 from the germline V gene are MNHEY and SMNVEV (reference sequence). Trimming took off 4 bases at V and 7 bases at J, with 16 bases between the two ends. This CDR3 comprises 14 residues. In nucleotides, the CDR3 is TGTGCCAGCAGTTCCAGACAGCGCTGGGGTGGCTACACCTTC. Translating it yields CASSSRQRWGGYTF.

The genes are TRBV9 and TRBJ2-5, with D unresolved. CDR3 size: 15 residues. Trimming pared 0 bases from V and 0 bases from J, leaving 9 bases between. CDR1 is SGDLS and CDR2 is YYNGEE in the germline V gene. The chain's CDR3 is CASSVAHGYQETQYF. The CDR3 DNA reads TGTGCCAGCAGCGTAGCCCATGGGTACCAAGAGACCCAGTACTTC.

CDR3 amino acids: CASSPTVSTDTQYF. In DNA form, the CDR3 reads TGTGCCAGCAGCCCGACAGTTAGCACAGATACGCAGTATTTT. The rearrangement links TRBV27 to TRBJ2-3, with a tentative D call TRBD1 (5 bases). Germline CDR1 and CDR2: MNHEY and SMNVEV (reference sequence). CDR3 length: 14 amino acids. The V gene lost 6 bases and the J gene lost 0 bases, with 10 bases spanning the gap.

This chain joins TRBV4-1 and TRBJ2-7; TRBD1 is a possible D gene (6 bases). Trimming took 2 bases from V and 2 from J, leaving 16 bases between them. The CDR3 sequence is 16 residues long. Per the germline V gene, CDR1 is MGHRA and CDR2 is YSYEKL. CDR3 coding DNA: TGCGCCAGCAGCCAACTATGGACAGCCACTACCTACGAGCAGTACTTC. Protein sequence: CASSQLWTATTYEQYF.

The chain is built from TRBV5-4 and TRBJ2-7; 15 positions agree with TRBD2. Trimming cost V 4 bases and J 4 bases; bases outside gene matches: 9. Per the germline V gene, CDR1 is SGHNT and CDR2 is YYREEE (reference sequence). The CDR3 runs to 17 residues. CDR3 DNA: TGTGCCAGCAGCCCGGGACTAGCGGGAGGACCATATTACGAGCAGTACTTC. This codes for CASSPGLAGGPYYEQYF.

The chain couples TRBV13 to TRBJ2-1, with 11 bases aligning to TRBD2. Germline V gene data show CDR1 as PRHDT and CDR2 as FYEKMQ (reference sequence). CDR3 length equals 16 residues. V shed 5 bases and J 4 bases; nucleotides not matched to a gene: 7. Written as DNA, the CDR3 is TGTGCCAGCAGCGTATCCGGGACTAGCGGATACAATGAGCAGTTCTTC. Translating gives CASSVSGTSGYNEQFF.

This clone has just one count. This sequence joins TRBV6-1 and TRBJ1-2; 8 nucleotides match TRBD1. V dropped 7 bases and J dropped 7; count of bases not matched to a gene: 11. CDR1 is MNHNS and CDR2 is SASEGT in the germline V gene. CDR3 length: 14 residues. CDR3 protein: CASNGYQGAFGYTF. The CDR3 region has the DNA TGTGCCAGCAACGGCTATCAGGGGGCCTTTGGCTACACCTTC.

This chain links TRBV7-2 with TRBJ1-3, with a tentative D call TRBD1 (6 bases). There are 14 residues in the CDR3. Trimming took off 4 bases at V and 2 bases at J, with 9 bases between the two ends. Germline CDR1 reads SGHTA; CDR2 reads FQGNSA. CDR3 loop: CASSYRVTGNTIYF. The DNA of the CDR3 is TGTGCCAGCAGCTACAGGGTTACTGGAAACACCATATATTTT.

This chain links TRBV25-1 with TRBJ2-5, with D perhaps TRBD1 or TRBD2 (5 bases each). The CDR3 has 14 amino acids. V lost 5 bases and J 1 base, leaving 11 bases between the germline ends. Germline CDR1 MGHDK, CDR2 SYGVNS. CDR3 nucleotide sequence: TGTGCCAGCAGTTTCTACGGGGCCCAAGAGACCCAGTACTTC. This translates into CASSFYGAQETQYF.

The gene calls are TRBV27 and TRBJ2-5; the D is unclear. Germline V CDR1 and CDR2: MNHEY, SMNVEV (reference sequence). The CDR3 sequence is 12 residues long. The V and J ends lost 5 bases and 5 bases respectively, with 9 bases between them. CDR3 DNA: TGTGCCAGCAGTCCATCGCGGGAGACCCAGTACTTC. This gives the protein CASSPSRETQYF.

The rearrangement joins TRBV9 to TRBJ2-7; 8 bases agree with TRBD2. With V trimmed by 0 bases and J by 4 bases, 6 bases remained unmatched. Germline assignment: CDR1 SGDLS and CDR2 YYNGEE. CDR3 size: 15 residues. The DNA for the CDR3 is TGTGCCAGCAGCGTAGGTTTTAGCGGGATGTACGAGCAGTACTTC. Protein sequence: CASSVGFSGMYEQYF.

The V call is TRBV9, the J call TRBJ2-7; 11 nucleotides agree with TRBD1. Germline assignment: CDR1 SGDLS and CDR2 YYNGEE. CDR3 size: 14 residues. V was clipped by 4 bases and J by 6 bases; unmatched bases: 6. The CDR3 nucleotides are TGTGCCAGCAGCTCTTCAGGACAGGGGGCCGAGCAGTACTTC. Protein product: CASSSSGQGAEQYF. The full variable domain, in which reference TRBV9 and TRBJ2-7 provide the parts outside the CDR3, is DSGVTQTPKHLITATGQRVTLRCSPRSGDLSVYWYQQSLDQGLQFLIQYYNGEERAKGNILERFSAQQFPDLHSELNLSSLELGDSALYFCASSSSGQGAEQYFGPGTRLTVT.

The V gene is TRBV29-1, the J gene TRBJ2-7, with 10 bases aligning to TRBD1. V shed 6 bases and J 4 bases; nucleotides not matched to a gene: 6. This CDR3 has 13 amino acids. The germline CDR1 and CDR2 sequences are SQVTM and ANQGSEA. The CDR3 nucleotides are TGCAGCGTCGGGACAGGGGAGGTGTACGAGCAGTACTTC. Its translation is CSVGTGEVYEQYF.

The V and J genes are TRBV5-5 and TRBJ2-2; no clear D gene. Germline V gene lookup returns CDR1 SGHKS and CDR2 YYEKEE (reference sequence). This CDR3 is 15 amino acids long. The V end was cut by 4 bases, the J end by 6 bases, with 16 bases between. The CDR3 protein is CASSEFVGRAGELFF. The DNA of the CDR3 is TGTGCCAGCAGCGAGTTTGTGGGTCGTGCCGGGGAGCTGTTTTTT.

The V and J genes are TRBV13 and TRBJ2-7, with TRBD2 matching over 7 bases. This CDR3 has 13 amino acids. Per germline, CDR1 PRHDT and CDR2 FYEKMQ (reference sequence). J gave up 4 bases and V 5 bases, and 5 bases lay outside the gene matches. The CDR3 is CASSPPGGYEQYF. CDR3 in DNA: TGTGCCAGCAGCCCCCCGGGAGGATACGAGCAGTACTTC.

The chain has TRBV4-3 and TRBJ1-5; 7 bases are a match to TRBD1. Trimming at V came to 4 bases and at J to 0 bases, leaving 18 bases not matched to a gene. The CDR3 contains 20 residues. Germline V gene sequence: CDR1 LGHNA, CDR2 YSLEER. The CDR3 reads CASSRRFATGDSTSNQPQHF. In DNA form, the CDR3 reads TGCGCCAGCAGCCGAAGATTCGCCACAGGGGACTCTACTAGCAATCAGCCCCAGCATTTT.

This clone was counted once. This chain uses TRBV12-5 with TRBJ2-7, with 7 bases fitting TRBD1. V was clipped by 2 bases and J by 6 bases; unmatched bases: 7. Looked up from germline, CDR1 is LGHNT and CDR2 is FRNRAP. The CDR3 totals 14 residues. This CDR3 is CASGLLQGVIEQYF. The CDR3 nucleotides read TGTGCTAGTGGTTTGCTTCAGGGGGTTATCGAGCAGTACTTC. The complete variable domain, with remaining parts taken from reference TRBV12-5 and TRBJ2-7, reads DARVTQTPRHKVTEMGQEVTMRCQPILGHNTVFWYRQTMMQGLELLAYFRNRAPLDDSGMPKDRFSAEMPDATLATLKIQPSEPRDSAVYFCASGLLQGVIEQYFGPGTRLTVT.

This clone was recorded only once. Other DNA sequences within the sample encode an identical CDR3. V and J are TRBV20-1 and TRBJ2-1; D is unresolved. CDR3 size: 10 residues. V was pared by 5 bases and J by 4 bases, with 3 bases between. Germline CDR1 is DFQATT and CDR2 is SNEGSKA (reference sequence). CDR3 in DNA: TGCAGTGCTGTGTACAATGAGCAGTTCTTC. This codes for CSAVYNEQFF.